This T cell receptor (beta chain) is drawn from a study of beta chain features in type 1 diabetes. CDR1 is ENHRY and CDR2 is SYGVKD in the germline V gene. CDR3 length: 12 amino acids. V dropped 8 bases and J dropped 4; count of bases not matched to a gene: 4. This clone was seen only a few times. Its specificity is not known. The investigators reverse transcribed all of the isolated RNA, so they sequenced expressed TCRB transcripts. Libraries were prepared by immunoSEQ multiplex PCR; TCRdb keeps only in-frame clonotypes and omits some of them. The table has more than 250,000 clones, roughly 22% seen once. General study points: All four CD4+ subsets of Type 1 diabetes patients contained TCRB CDR3s that were moderately but significantly shorter.

This clonotype was obtained from a woman between 40 and 50 years old with type 1 diabetes. The rearrangement joins TRBV10-3 to TRBJ2-5; TRBD1 matches 7 bases. The source material was naive CD4+ T cells from blood. The CDR3, as DNA: TGTGCCATCCAGGGGGTGGGAGAGACCCAGTACTTC. It codes for CAIQGVGETQYF.